This T cell receptor beta chain comes out of a study of Graves' ophthalmopathy and Graves' hyperthyroidism. For the study at large: Before any treatment was given, at initial diagnosis, peripheral blood was collected.

The length of the CDR3 is 15 residues. Losses at the gene ends were 5 bases for V and 5 bases for J; bases not matched to a gene: 9. CDR1 is LNHDA and CDR2 is SQIVND in the germline V gene (reference sequence). RNA transcripts were the source from which TCR beta CDR3 regions were amplified. Second-round multiplex PCR came after a first-round RT-PCR that employed HTBI primers. One entry per CDR3 protein results from TCRdb running MiXCR on the multiplex PCR reads. The sample lists roughly 410,000 distinct CDR3 sequences, 15% to 17% occurring once. This clonotype was detected many times. Hyperthyroidism patients, aged 18 to 65, were newly diagnosed, under 2 months' duration.

V and J are TRBV19 and TRBJ1-5; TRBD1 aligns across 7 bases. The sample comprised peripheral blood. The source of this sequence is a young woman with stable Graves' hyperthyroidism. The CDR3 nucleotides read TGTGCCAGTAGTGTCCGACAGGGTATGGATCAGCCCCAGCATTTT. Translating it yields CASSVRQGMDQPQHF.